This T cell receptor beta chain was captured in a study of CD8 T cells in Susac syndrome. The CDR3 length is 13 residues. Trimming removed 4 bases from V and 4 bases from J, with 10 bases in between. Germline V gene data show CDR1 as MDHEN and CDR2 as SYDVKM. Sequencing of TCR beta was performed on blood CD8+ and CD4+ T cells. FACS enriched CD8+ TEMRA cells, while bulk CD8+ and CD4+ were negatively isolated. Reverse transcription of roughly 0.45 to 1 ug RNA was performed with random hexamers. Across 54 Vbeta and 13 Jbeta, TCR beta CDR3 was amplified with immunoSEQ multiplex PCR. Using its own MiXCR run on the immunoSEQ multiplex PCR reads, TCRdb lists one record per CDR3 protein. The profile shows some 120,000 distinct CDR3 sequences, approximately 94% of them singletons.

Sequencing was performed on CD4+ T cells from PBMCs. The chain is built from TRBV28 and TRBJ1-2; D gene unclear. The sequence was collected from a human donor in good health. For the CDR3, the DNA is TGTGCCAGCAGTTCCCCGGAGATCTATGGCTACACCTTC. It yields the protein CASSSPEIYGYTF.